The 23 T cell receptor beta chains listed next were all sequenced from one sample in a study of cytomegalovirus exposure and HLA in healthy donors. Primers: 60 Vbeta forward and 13 Jbeta reverse. Profiling relied on immunoSEQ multiplex PCR, and the TCRdb table lists in-frame clones only, not all of them. The repertoire holds about 160,000 clones, with approximately 80% as singletons. Material for sequencing was PBMCs. The receptors shown here come from a male donor in good health and CMV-seropositive.

The chain employs TRBV9 and TRBJ1-2; TRBD1 matches at 8 bases. The CDR3 spans 13 residues. CDR1 and CDR2 from the germline V gene are SGDLS and YYNGEE. The V segment lost 3 bases and the J segment 9 bases; nucleotides outside the gene matches: 7. This chain's CDR3 is CASSGLDRESYTF. The CDR3 coding sequence is TGTGCCAGCAGCGGCTTGGACAGGGAGAGCTACACCTTC.

This clone was observed a handful of times. Since the CDR3 does not end with the conserved phenylalanine or tryptophan, this likely comes from a read error. Because the CDR3's place on the DNA is in doubt, the DNA is left out and the CDR3 is given as listed by TCRdb. The rearrangement links TRBV6-1 to TRBJ1-1; the DNA was not used to check the table's D call, TRBD1. Ends included, the CDR3 has 10 residues. From germline, CDR1 is MNHNS and CDR2 SASEGT. The chain's CDR3 is CASSDRGLSL.

The V gene is TRBV10-1, the J gene TRBJ2-5; 13 bases map to TRBD2. This CDR3 contains 16 residues. Germline CDR1 and CDR2: WNHNN and SYGVQD (reference sequence). The trim removed 0 bases at V and 5 bases at J, leaving 3 bases unmatched. CDR3 coding DNA: TGCGCCAGCAGTGAGTCTCTACTAGCGGGAGGGGAGACCCAGTACTTC. Translated, it gives CASSESLLAGGETQYF.

Notes on this clone: Other DNA sequences from this sample encode an identical CDR3 as well. The chain uses TRBV29-1 and TRBJ2-3, with a tentative D call TRBD1 (6 bases). The CDR3 runs 14 residues. Trimming cost V 6 bases and J 1 base, with 14 bases left between them. Germline V gene lookup returns CDR1 SQVTM and CDR2 ANQGSEA. DNA of the CDR3: TGCAGCGTCGAGGATGCAGGGGGCACAGATACGCAGTATTTT. This encodes CSVEDAGGTDTQYF.

The table lists this clone with a few counts. The chain is built from TRBV7-6 and TRBJ2-1; TRBD2 aligns across 7 bases. CDR1 is SGHVS, CDR2 FNYEAQ, per germline. The CDR3 runs to 16 residues. Trimming took 5 bases from V and 1 from J; bases not matched to a gene: 8. CDR3 nucleotides: TGTGCCAGCAGCCAGACTAGCTTTAGGTCCTACAATGAGCAGTTCTTC. Protein product: CASSQTSFRSYNEQFF.

This clone was observed once. The chain joins TRBV11-2 to TRBJ1-1; weak D call: TRBD1 (5 bases). In germline, CDR1 is SGHAT, CDR2 FQNNGV. This CDR3 has 13 residues. Trimming shortened V by 2 bases and J by 8 bases, and 12 bases separated the two germline ends. CDR3 region: CASSLQTRAEAFF. CDR3 coding DNA: TGTGCCAGCAGCTTACAGACCAGGGCGGAAGCTTTCTTT.

The V and J genes are TRBV6-1 and TRBJ2-7, with 9 nucleotides matching TRBD2. CDR3 length equals 15 residues. V was clipped by 10 bases and J by 6 bases; unmatched bases: 16. Germline V gene lookup returns CDR1 MNHNS and CDR2 SASEGT. CDR3 protein: CATKSLSGRRGEQYF. The CDR3 DNA reads as TGTGCCACGAAATCCCTTAGCGGGAGAAGAGGCGAGCAGTACTTC.

The gene calls are TRBV27 and TRBJ1-1; TRBD1 might be the D (5 bases). Trimming removed 7 bases from V and 4 bases from J, with 25 bases in between. This CDR3 is 17 amino acids long. Germline V gene sequence: CDR1 MNHEY, CDR2 SMNVEV (reference sequence). The DNA for the CDR3 is TGTGCCAGCAAAAGAAAATCGGGGCTTCCCGGGGGCACTGAAGCTTTCTTT. Protein sequence: CASKRKSGLPGGTEAFF.

V and J are TRBV5-1 and TRBJ1-3; a possible D gene is TRBD1 (5 bases). CDR1 is SGHRS, CDR2 YFSETQ, per germline. Trimming took off 0 bases at V and 7 bases at J, with 14 bases between the two ends. The CDR3 consists of 15 residues. The DNA for the CDR3 is TGCGCCAGCAGCTTGGGGGGACTCTCTACGAACACCATATATTTT. Encoded protein: CASSLGGLSTNTIYF.

V usage is TRBV7-6 and J usage is TRBJ2-1, with D possibly matching TRBD2 (6 bases). Germline-derived CDR1 and CDR2 are SGHVS and FNYEAQ. Trimming cost V 4 bases and J 3 bases, with 10 bases left between them. The CDR3 contains 14 residues. The CDR3 protein is CASSYPGDYNEQFF. The DNA for the CDR3 is TGTGCCAGCAGCTATCCGGGGGACTACAATGAGCAGTTCTTC.

This clone was counted between two and nine times. The gene calls are TRBV30 and TRBJ2-2, with a weak D call TRBD2 (5 bases). V was shortened by 2 bases and J by 5 bases, with 9 bases between the two germline ends. CDR3 length equals 13 residues. Germline CDR1 is GTSNPN and CDR2 is SVGIG (reference sequence). CDR3 amino acids: CAWSTGRTGELFF. Here the CDR3 DNA reads TGTGCCTGGAGTACTGGGAGAACCGGGGAGCTGTTTTTT.

The rearrangement uses TRBV5-4 and TRBJ1-5; D not certain. V dropped 4 bases and J dropped 7 bases, with 12 bases sitting between them. Germline lookup yields CDR1 SGHNT and CDR2 YYREEE (reference sequence). The CDR3 has 13 residues. CDR3 amino acids: CASSPRSGQPQHF. Written as DNA, the CDR3 is TGTGCCAGCAGCCCCCGATCCGGGCAGCCCCAGCATTTT.

The chain combines TRBV28 with TRBJ1-6; D uncertain. The CDR3 covers 15 residues. Trimming removed 7 bases at V and 7 bases at J, with 17 bases between. Looked up from germline, CDR1 is MDHEN and CDR2 is SYDVKM. CDR3 coding DNA: TGTGCCAGCACCGGAGGGATTGGGTACAATTCACCCCTCCACTTT. It is translated as CASTGGIGYNSPLHF.

This clone is medium-sized. CDR3: CASSPHQGPDNEQFF. The DNA for the CDR3 is TGTGCCAGCAGCCCTCACCAGGGGCCGGACAATGAGCAGTTCTTC. This sequence joins TRBV11-2 and TRBJ2-1; D possibly corresponds to TRBD1 (6 bases). The CDR3 loop spans 15 amino acids. Germline loops: CDR1 SGHAT, CDR2 FQNNGV. The germline V and J ends were trimmed by 5 bases and 5 bases, with 16 bases remaining between them. The whole variable domain, filled in from reference TRBV11-2 and TRBJ2-1, reads EAGVAQSPRYKIIEKRQSVAFWCNPISGHATLYWYQQILGQGPKLLIQFQNNGVVDDSQLPKDRFSAERLKGVDSTLKIQPAKLEDSAVYLCASSPHQGPDNEQFFGPGTRLTVL.

This sequence joins TRBV6-1 and TRBJ2-5; D gene ambiguous. CDR3 length: 14 amino acids. The ends were cut back, 4 bases at V and 5 bases at J, with 14 bases in the middle. Germline-derived CDR1 and CDR2 are MNHNS and SASEGT. CDR3: CASSASYSSETQYF. The CDR3 bases are TGTGCCAGCAGTGCATCCTACTCCTCGGAGACCCAGTACTTC.

Only one count was recorded for this clone. This chain joins TRBV25-1 and TRBJ2-3, with D unresolved. V lost 8 bases and J 0 bases, leaving 9 bases between the germline ends. The germline V gene encodes CDR1 MGHDK and CDR2 SYGVNS. The CDR3 is made up of 13 amino acids. CDR3 coding DNA: TGTGCCAGCTCCCCGGAGAGCACAGATACGCAGTATTTT. This gives the protein CASSPESTDTQYF.

V is TRBV10-3 and J is TRBJ1-1, with 7 bases fitting TRBD1. Trimming at V came to 6 bases and at J to 0 bases, leaving 1 base not matched to a gene. CDR1 ENHRY and CDR2 SYGVKD come from the germline V gene. This CDR3 comprises 13 residues. The CDR3 nucleotides are TGTGCCATCAGGGGGACAGTGAACACTGAAGCTTTCTTT. Translating gives CAIRGTVNTEAFF.

The genes are TRBV5-1 and TRBJ1-3; the match to TRBD1 covers 7 bases. CDR1 is SGHRS and CDR2 is YFSETQ in the germline V gene. This CDR3 spans 15 amino acids. The J segment lost 4 bases and the V segment lost 4 bases, leaving 8 bases of the junction unmatched. The CDR3 region has the DNA TGCGCCAGCAGCCCGGAGGGGACAGTAGGAAACACCATATATTTT. It specifies CASSPEGTVGNTIYF. The entire variable domain, with the rest obtained from reference TRBV5-1 and TRBJ1-3, is as follows: KAGVTQTPRYLIKTRGQQVTLSCSPISGHRSVSWYQQTPGQGLQFLFEYFSETQRNKGNFPGRFSGRQFSNSRSEMNVSTLELGDSALYLCASSPEGTVGNTIYFGEGSWLTVV.

This clone showed up just once. The chain employs TRBV6-5 and TRBJ2-5; D call uncertain. The J call may be wrong; the DNA end is better matched by TRBJ2-7. The CDR3 has 11 amino acids. In germline, CDR1 is MNHEY, CDR2 SVGAGI. The CDR3 bases are TGTGCCAGCAGGAAGAACTACGAGCAGTACTTC. Protein sequence: CASRKNYEQYF.

The genes are TRBV5-1 and TRBJ1-1; 7 bases line up with TRBD1. The germline V gene has CDR1 SGHRS and CDR2 YFSETQ. J was trimmed by 4 bases and V by 6 bases; bases with no gene match: 12. CDR3 length: 15 amino acids. The CDR3, as DNA: TGCGCCAGCACCATGAAGCAGGGGGGAGGCACTGAAGCTTTCTTT. Protein sequence: CASTMKQGGGTEAFF.

The CDR3 DNA reads as TGTGCCAGCAGCTTTCTAGCGGCAAATGAGCAGTTCTTC. Translated: CASSFLAANEQFF. The chain joins TRBV11-3 to TRBJ2-1; 7 nucleotides line up with TRBD2. CDR1 is SGHNT and CDR2 is YENEEA in the germline V gene. Unmatched junction bases numbered 3, after V lost 3 bases and J lost 7 bases. The length of the CDR3 is 13 residues.

This chain's CDR3 is CASSPSGIETQYF. DNA of the CDR3: TGTGCCAGCTCACCAAGCGGGATAGAGACCCAGTACTTC. This sequence joins TRBV18 and TRBJ2-5; 7 bases fit TRBD2. V lost 2 bases to trimming and J lost 4 bases; unmatched junction nucleotides: 1. Germline V gene sequence: CDR1 KGHSH, CDR2 LQKENI. CDR3 length: 13 amino acids.

This clone is a singleton in its sample. The chain carries TRBV30 and TRBJ2-1; a possible D gene is TRBD2 (7 bases). With 5 bases removed from V and 1 base from J, the gap between germline ends came to 15 bases. Germline V gene sequence: CDR1 GTSNPN, CDR2 SVGIG (reference sequence). This CDR3 has 15 amino acids. CDR3 protein: CAWVRAGASYNEQFF. Here the CDR3 DNA reads TGTGCCTGGGTGAGGGCGGGGGCTTCCTACAATGAGCAGTTCTTC.